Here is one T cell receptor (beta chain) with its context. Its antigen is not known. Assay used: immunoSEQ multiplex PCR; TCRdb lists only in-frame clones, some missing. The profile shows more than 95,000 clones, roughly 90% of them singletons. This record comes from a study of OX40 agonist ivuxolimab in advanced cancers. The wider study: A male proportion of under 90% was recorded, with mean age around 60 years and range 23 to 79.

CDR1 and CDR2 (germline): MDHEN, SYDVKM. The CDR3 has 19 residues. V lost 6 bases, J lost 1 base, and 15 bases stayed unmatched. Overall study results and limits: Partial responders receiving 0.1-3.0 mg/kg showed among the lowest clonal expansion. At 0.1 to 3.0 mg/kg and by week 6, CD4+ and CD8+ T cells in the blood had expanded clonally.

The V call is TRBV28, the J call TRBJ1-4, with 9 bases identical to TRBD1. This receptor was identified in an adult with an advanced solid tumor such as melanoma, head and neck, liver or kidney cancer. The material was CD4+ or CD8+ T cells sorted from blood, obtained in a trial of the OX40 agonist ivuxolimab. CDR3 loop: CASSPSHNRQGGTNEKLFF. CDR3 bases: TGTGCCAGCAGCCCCTCCCATAATAGACAGGGGGGAACTAATGAAAAACTGTTTTTT.